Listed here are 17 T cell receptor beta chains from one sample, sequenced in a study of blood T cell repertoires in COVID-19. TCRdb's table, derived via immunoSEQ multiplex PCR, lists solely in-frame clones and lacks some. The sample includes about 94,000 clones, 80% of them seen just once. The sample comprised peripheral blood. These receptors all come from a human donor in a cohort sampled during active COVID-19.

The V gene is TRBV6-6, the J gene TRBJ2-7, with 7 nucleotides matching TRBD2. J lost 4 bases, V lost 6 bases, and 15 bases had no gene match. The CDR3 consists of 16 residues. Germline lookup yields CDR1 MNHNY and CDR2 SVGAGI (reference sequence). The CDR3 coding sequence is TGTGCCAGCAGCCTGGCGGGGAGGGCTCTGGGGTACGAGCAGTACTTC. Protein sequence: CASSLAGRALGYEQYF.

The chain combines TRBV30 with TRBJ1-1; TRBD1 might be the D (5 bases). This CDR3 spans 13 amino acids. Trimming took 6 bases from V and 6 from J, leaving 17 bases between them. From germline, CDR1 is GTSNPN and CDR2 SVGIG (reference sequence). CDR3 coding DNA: TGTGCCTGCCAGACAGCCTCTAACGCTGAAGCTTTCTTT. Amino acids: CACQTASNAEAFF.

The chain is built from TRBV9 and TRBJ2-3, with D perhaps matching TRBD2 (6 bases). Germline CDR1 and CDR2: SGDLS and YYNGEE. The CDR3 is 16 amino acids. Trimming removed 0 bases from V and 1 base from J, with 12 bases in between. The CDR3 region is CASSVELASGTDTQYF. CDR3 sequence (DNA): TGTGCCAGCAGCGTAGAATTGGCTAGCGGCACAGATACGCAGTATTTT.

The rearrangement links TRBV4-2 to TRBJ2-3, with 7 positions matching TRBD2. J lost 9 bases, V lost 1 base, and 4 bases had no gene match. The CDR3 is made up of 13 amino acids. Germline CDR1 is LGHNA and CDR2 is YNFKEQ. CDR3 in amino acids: CASSQGEGQTQYF. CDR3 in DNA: TGTGCCAGCAGCCAAGGGGAGGGGCAGACGCAGTATTTT.

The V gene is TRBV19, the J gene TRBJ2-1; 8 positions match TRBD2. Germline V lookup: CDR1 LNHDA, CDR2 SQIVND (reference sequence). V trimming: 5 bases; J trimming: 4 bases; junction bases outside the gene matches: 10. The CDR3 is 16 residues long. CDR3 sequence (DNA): TGTGCCAGTAGTCCCCCCGGGGAGCGGGGGTACAATGAGCAGTTCTTC. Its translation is CASSPPGERGYNEQFF. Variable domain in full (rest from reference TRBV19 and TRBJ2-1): DGGITQSPKYLFRKEGQNVTLSCEQNLNHDAMYWYRQDPGQGLRLIYYSQIVNDFQKGDIAEGYSVSREKKESFPLTVTSAQKNPTAFYLCASSPPGERGYNEQFFGPGTRLTVL.

CDR3 sequence reads: CASNSFTSGIPYEQYF. CDR3 coding DNA: TGTGCCAGCAACTCCTTTACTAGCGGGATTCCCTACGAGCAGTACTTC. V usage is TRBV7-9 and J usage is TRBJ2-7; 10 bases agree with TRBD2. In germline, CDR1 is SEHNR, CDR2 FQNEAQ (reference sequence). J lost 2 bases, V lost 7 bases, and 11 bases had no gene match. This CDR3 spans 16 amino acids.

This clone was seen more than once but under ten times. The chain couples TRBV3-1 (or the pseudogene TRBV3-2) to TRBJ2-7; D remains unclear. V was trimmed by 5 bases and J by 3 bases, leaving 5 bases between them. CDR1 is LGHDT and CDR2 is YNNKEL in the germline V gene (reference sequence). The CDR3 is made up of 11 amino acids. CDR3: CASSSRYEQYF. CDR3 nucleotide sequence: TGTGCCAGCAGCTCGCGCTACGAGCAGTACTTC.

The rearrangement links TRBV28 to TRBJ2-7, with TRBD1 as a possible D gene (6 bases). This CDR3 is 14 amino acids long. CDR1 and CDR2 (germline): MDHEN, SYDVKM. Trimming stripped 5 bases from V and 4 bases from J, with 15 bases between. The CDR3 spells CASSTHGQNYEQYF. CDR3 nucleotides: TGTGCCAGCAGTACCCACGGACAGAATTACGAGCAGTACTTC.

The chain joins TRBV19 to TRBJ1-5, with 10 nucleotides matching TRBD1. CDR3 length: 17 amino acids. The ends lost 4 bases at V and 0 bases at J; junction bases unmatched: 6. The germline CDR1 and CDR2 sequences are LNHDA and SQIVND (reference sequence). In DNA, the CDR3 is TGTGCCAGTAGTAACGGACAGGGGGTCTATAGCAATCAGCCCCAGCATTTT. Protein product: CASSNGQGVYSNQPQHF. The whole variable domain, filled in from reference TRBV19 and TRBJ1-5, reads DGGITQSPKYLFRKEGQNVTLSCEQNLNHDAMYWYRQDPGQGLRLIYYSQIVNDFQKGDIAEGYSVSREKKESFPLTVTSAQKNPTAFYLCASSNGQGVYSNQPQHFGDGTRLSIL.

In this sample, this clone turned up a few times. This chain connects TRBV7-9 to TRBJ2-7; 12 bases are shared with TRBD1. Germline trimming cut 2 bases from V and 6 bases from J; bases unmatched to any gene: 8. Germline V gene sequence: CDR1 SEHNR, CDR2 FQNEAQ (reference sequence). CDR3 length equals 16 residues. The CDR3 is CASSLNWDRGLVEQYF. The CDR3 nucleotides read TGTGCCAGCAGCTTAAACTGGGACAGGGGGCTTGTCGAGCAGTACTTC.

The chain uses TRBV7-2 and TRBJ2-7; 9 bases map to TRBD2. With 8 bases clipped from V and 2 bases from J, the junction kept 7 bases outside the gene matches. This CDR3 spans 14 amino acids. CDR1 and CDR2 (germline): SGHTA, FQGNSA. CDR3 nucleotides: TGTGCCAGCGGACTGACTAGCGGCCCCTACGAGCAGTACTTC. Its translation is CASGLTSGPYEQYF. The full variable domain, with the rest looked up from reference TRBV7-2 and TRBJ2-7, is GAGVSQSPSNKVTEKGKDVELRCDPISGHTALYWYRQSLGQGLEFLIYFQGNSAPDKSGLPSDRFSAERTGGSVSTLTIQRTQQEDSAVYLCASGLTSGPYEQYFGPGTRLTVT.

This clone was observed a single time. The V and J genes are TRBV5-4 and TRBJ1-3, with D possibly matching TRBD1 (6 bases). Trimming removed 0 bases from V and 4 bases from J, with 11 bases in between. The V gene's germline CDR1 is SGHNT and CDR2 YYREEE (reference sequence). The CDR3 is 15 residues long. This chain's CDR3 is CASSLAGASGNTIYF. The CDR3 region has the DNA TGTGCCAGCAGCTTGGCAGGGGCATCGGGAAACACCATATATTTT.

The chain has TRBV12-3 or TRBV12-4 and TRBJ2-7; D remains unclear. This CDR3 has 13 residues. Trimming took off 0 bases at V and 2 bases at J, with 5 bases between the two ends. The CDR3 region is CASSLAQTYEQYF. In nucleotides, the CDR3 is TGTGCCAGCAGTTTAGCCCAAACCTACGAGCAGTACTTC.

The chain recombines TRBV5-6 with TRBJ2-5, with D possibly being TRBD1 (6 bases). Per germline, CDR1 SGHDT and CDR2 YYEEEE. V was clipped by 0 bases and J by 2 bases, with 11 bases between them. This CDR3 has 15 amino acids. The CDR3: CASSLARGGQETQYF. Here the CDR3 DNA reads TGTGCCAGCAGCTTGGCCAGGGGCGGGCAAGAGACCCAGTACTTC.

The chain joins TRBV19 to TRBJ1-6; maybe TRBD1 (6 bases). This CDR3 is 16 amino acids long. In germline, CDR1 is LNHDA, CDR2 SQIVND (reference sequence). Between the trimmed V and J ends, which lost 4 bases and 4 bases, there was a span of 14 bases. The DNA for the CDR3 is TGTGCCAGTAGTAGGGCAGGGGAAACTTATAATTCACCCCTCCACTTT. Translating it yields CASSRAGETYNSPLHF. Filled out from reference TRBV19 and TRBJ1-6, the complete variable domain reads DGGITQSPKYLFRKEGQNVTLSCEQNLNHDAMYWYRQDPGQGLRLIYYSQIVNDFQKGDIAEGYSVSREKKESFPLTVTSAQKNPTAFYLCASSRAGETYNSPLHFGNGTRLTVT.

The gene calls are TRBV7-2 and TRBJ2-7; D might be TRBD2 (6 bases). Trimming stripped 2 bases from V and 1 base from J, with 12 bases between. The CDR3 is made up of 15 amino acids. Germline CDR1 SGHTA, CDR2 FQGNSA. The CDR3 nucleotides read TGTGCCAGCAGCTTAAAGGGAGGAGGGTCCTACGAGCAGTACTTC. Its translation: CASSLKGGGSYEQYF.

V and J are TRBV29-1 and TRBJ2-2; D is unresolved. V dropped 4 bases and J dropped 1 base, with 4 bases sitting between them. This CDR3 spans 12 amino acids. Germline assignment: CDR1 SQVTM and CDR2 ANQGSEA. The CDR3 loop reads CSVVRNTGELFF. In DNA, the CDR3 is TGCAGCGTTGTTAGGAACACCGGGGAGCTGTTTTTT.